The rows below give T cell receptor beta chains drawn from one sample of a study of Graves' ophthalmopathy and Graves' hyperthyroidism. TCRdb re-called the multiplex PCR reads with MiXCR, one entry per CDR3 protein. The sample lists 650,000 to 900,000 distinct CDR3 sequences, 40% seen once, with 44% in the top ten. The sample comprised peripheral blood. The origin of the receptors is an adult man with Graves' ophthalmopathy. Each CDR3 is given with its conserved first and last residue. A D gene is named only where the DNA matches it firmly. Only part of the rows carry a size: once, few, many, or a class if the clone is expanded.

J gene: TRBJ1-1; V gene: TRBV5-4; clone size: NA; D gene: TRBD1; CDR3 DNA: TGTGCCAGCAGTTTTACAGGGGGCCTGGACACTGAAGCTTTCTTT; CDR3 protein: CASSFTGGLDTEAFF
J gene: TRBJ1-2; V gene: TRBV4-3; clone size: few; D gene: NA; CDR3 DNA: TGCGCCAGCAGCCCGAGGGAGGGGAACTATGGCTACACCTTC; CDR3 protein: CASSPREGNYGYTF
J gene: TRBJ1-6; V gene: TRBV25-1; clone size: NA; D gene: NA; CDR3 DNA: TGTGCCAGCAGTTCGTTCCGGGTCCGTAGGTCACCCCTCCACTTT; CDR3 protein: CASSSFRVRRSPLHF
J gene: TRBJ1-1; V gene: TRBV2; clone size: few; D gene: NA; CDR3 DNA: TGTGCCAGCAATGACGTCGGGGACACTGAAGCTTTCTTT; CDR3 protein: CASNDVGDTEAFF
J gene: TRBJ1-2; V gene: TRBV7-9; clone size: NA; D gene: NA; CDR3 DNA: TGTGCCAGCAGTCCTCCTGAGGGGCGGGTTGACTTCTATGGCTACACCTTC; CDR3 protein: CASSPPEGRVDFYGYTF
J gene: TRBJ1-1; V gene: TRBV29-1; clone size: NA; D gene: TRBD1; CDR3 DNA: TGCAGCGTATCCCCGGGACAGGGTGAAGCTTTCTTT; CDR3 protein: CSVSPGQGEAFF
J gene: TRBJ2-5; V gene: TRBV7-7; clone size: many; D gene: TRBD1; CDR3 DNA: TGTGCCAGCAGCACCCAGGGGGCATGGGAGACCCAGTACTTC; CDR3 protein: CASSTQGAWETQYF
J gene: TRBJ2-7; V gene: TRBV7-9; clone size: many; D gene: NA; CDR3 DNA: TGTGCCAGCAGCCCCAATTACGACTACGAGCAGTACTTC; CDR3 protein: CASSPNYDYEQYF
J gene: TRBJ2-7; V gene: TRBV29-1; clone size: NA; D gene: NA; CDR3 DNA: TGCAGCGTTGAAGTTTGGCAGGGTCCCCTCAATGAGCAGTACTTC; CDR3 protein: CSVEVWQGPLNEQYF
J gene: TRBJ2-5; V gene: TRBV5-1; clone size: few; D gene: TRBD1; CDR3 DNA: TGCGCCAGCAGCGGAGACGGGACAGGGGGCATGGAGACCCAGTACTTC; CDR3 protein: CASSGDGTGGMETQYF
J gene: TRBJ2-6; V gene: TRBV7-9; clone size: NA; D gene: NA; CDR3 DNA: TGTGCCAGCAGCGGGTCGGGTGGGGCCAACGTCCTGACTTTC; CDR3 protein: CASSGSGGANVLTF
J gene: TRBJ1-1; V gene: TRBV10-1; clone size: many; D gene: NA; CDR3 DNA: TGCGCCAGCAGTGAGTCGAAGGGGCCAATGACCACTGAAGCTTTCTTT; CDR3 protein: CASSESKGPMTTEAFF
J gene: TRBJ1-1; V gene: TRBV29-1; clone size: NA; D gene: TRBD1; CDR3 DNA: TGCAGCTTAGCCACAGGGGGGTACGCTGAAGCTTTCTTT; CDR3 protein: CSLATGGYAEAFF
J gene: TRBJ2-5; V gene: TRBV11-2; clone size: once; D gene: TRBD1; CDR3 DNA: TGTGCCCGCAGCTTGGGTGGACAGGGTCAAGAGACCCAGTACTTC; CDR3 protein: CARSLGGQGQETQYF
J gene: TRBJ2-2; V gene: TRBV10-3; clone size: NA; D gene: TRBD2; CDR3 DNA: TGTGCCAGCACGATAGCATCCAGCGGGAGGGCCGGTGTTCGAGCCGGGGAGCTGTTTTTT; CDR3 protein: CASTIASSGRAGVRAGELFF
J gene: TRBJ2-5; V gene: TRBV7-9; clone size: once; D gene: NA; CDR3 DNA: TGCACCAGCAGCTCTCCCCCGTCCCAAGAGACCCAGTACTTC; CDR3 protein: CTSSSPPSQETQYF
J gene: TRBJ1-3; V gene: TRBV7-9; clone size: many; D gene: NA; CDR3 DNA: TGTGCCAGCAGCAAGGGCTCTGGAAACACCATATATTTT; CDR3 protein: CASSKGSGNTIYF
J gene: TRBJ1-2; V gene: TRBV29-1; clone size: NA; D gene: TRBD1; CDR3 DNA: TGCAGCGTCGGACAGGAGGATTGGACCTTGATAGGTGGCTACACCTTC; CDR3 protein: CSVGQEDWTLIGGYTF
J gene: TRBJ1-6; V gene: TRBV25-1; clone size: NA; D gene: NA; CDR3 DNA: TGTGCCAGCAGCCGAGGGAGGGGTAATTCACCCCTCCACTTT; CDR3 protein: CASSRGRGNSPLHF
J gene: TRBJ2-5; V gene: TRBV20-1; clone size: NA; D gene: TRBD2; CDR3 DNA: TGCAGTGCTAGAGAGGCTTGGGCCGGGTCGCTAGCGGGAGGGATCAGGGTTAGCCAGTACTTC; CDR3 protein: CSAREAWAGSLAGGIRVSQYF
J gene: TRBJ2-7; V gene: TRBV29-1; clone size: few; D gene: NA; CDR3 DNA: TGCAGCGTCCCCGACAGATCAAACGAGCAGTACTTC; CDR3 protein: CSVPDRSNEQYF
J gene: TRBJ2-5; V gene: TRBV19; clone size: NA; D gene: NA; CDR3 DNA: TGTGCCAGTAGTATGGCTGCTGGGAGGTACCAAGAGACCCAGTACTTC; CDR3 protein: CASSMAAGRYQETQYF
J gene: TRBJ2-7; V gene: TRBV2; clone size: few; D gene: TRBD1; CDR3 DNA: TGTGCCAGCAGCCCATGGGACAGAACCTCCTACGAGCAGTACTTC; CDR3 protein: CASSPWDRTSYEQYF
J gene: TRBJ2-7; V gene: TRBV5-1; clone size: many; D gene: NA; CDR3 DNA: TGCGCCAGCAATACAGGGGACTCTTCCTACGAGCAGTACTTC; CDR3 protein: CASNTGDSSYEQYF
J gene: TRBJ2-5; V gene: TRBV7-9; clone size: many; D gene: NA; CDR3 DNA: TGTGCCAGCAGCTCGGGATTAATGAGGGAGACCCAGTACTTC; CDR3 protein: CASSSGLMRETQYF
J gene: TRBJ1-1; V gene: TRBV29-1; clone size: NA; D gene: NA; CDR3 DNA: TGCAGCGCCGGCGTAGGAGGGAACACTGAAGCTTTCTTT; CDR3 protein: CSAGVGGNTEAFF
J gene: TRBJ2-5; V gene: TRBV7-3; clone size: many; D gene: TRBD1; CDR3 DNA: TGTGCCAGCAGCCCACAGGGGACAGGGGGAGAGACCCAGTACTTC; CDR3 protein: CASSPQGTGGETQYF
J gene: TRBJ2-6; V gene: TRBV10-2; clone size: many; D gene: NA; CDR3 DNA: TGCGCCAGCAGTATGCCTGGGGCCAACGTCCTGACTTTC; CDR3 protein: CASSMPGANVLTF
J gene: TRBJ1-1; V gene: TRBV2; clone size: many; D gene: NA; CDR3 DNA: TGTGCCAGCACGCCAGAACGGGGCATGAACACTGAAGCTTTCTTT; CDR3 protein: CASTPERGMNTEAFF
J gene: TRBJ1-5; V gene: TRBV2; clone size: many; D gene: TRBD1; CDR3 DNA: TGTGCCAGCAGTGGAGACAGGGCGGCGGATCAGCCCCAGCATTTT; CDR3 protein: CASSGDRAADQPQHF
J gene: TRBJ2-1; V gene: TRBV24-1; clone size: NA; D gene: NA; CDR3 DNA: TGTGCCACCGACGCGGGAAGAACGAATGAGCAGTTCTTC; CDR3 protein: CATDAGRTNEQFF
J gene: TRBJ2-2; V gene: TRBV25-1; clone size: few; D gene: NA; CDR3 DNA: TGTGCCAGCAGTGGTCAGGGGAGAGCCGGGGAGCTGTTTTTT; CDR3 protein: CASSGQGRAGELFF
J gene: TRBJ1-2; V gene: TRBV5-6; clone size: few; D gene: NA; CDR3 DNA: TGTGCCAGCAGCCGGAGGGCTCGCAACTATGGCTACACCTTC; CDR3 protein: CASSRRARNYGYTF
J gene: TRBJ1-1; V gene: TRBV19; clone size: many; D gene: NA; CDR3 DNA: TGTGCCAGTAGTATTACACGGGGCACTGAAGCTTTCTTT; CDR3 protein: CASSITRGTEAFF
J gene: TRBJ1-2; V gene: TRBV25-1; clone size: NA; D gene: NA; CDR3 DNA: TGTGCCAGCAGTTTGCGGGCGGATGGCTACACCTTC; CDR3 protein: CASSLRADGYTF
J gene: TRBJ1-1; V gene: TRBV9; clone size: NA; D gene: NA; CDR3 DNA: TGTGCCAGCAGCGTGGACAGCGACGCTGAAGCTTTCTTT; CDR3 protein: CASSVDSDAEAFF
J gene: TRBJ2-7; V gene: TRBV4-3; clone size: NA; D gene: NA; CDR3 DNA: TGCGCCAGCAGCCAAGACCCGGTGGACGAGCAGTACTTC; CDR3 protein: CASSQDPVDEQYF
J gene: TRBJ1-6; V gene: TRBV5-1; clone size: NA; D gene: NA; CDR3 DNA: TGCGCCACACACACGAGGAGTTCACCCCTCCACTTT; CDR3 protein: CATHTRSSPLHF
J gene: TRBJ2-1; V gene: TRBV7-9; clone size: NA; D gene: TRBD2; CDR3 DNA: TGTGCCAGCTGGCGGGGGGATGAGCAGTTCTTC; CDR3 protein: CASWRGDEQFF
J gene: TRBJ2-5; V gene: TRBV7-9; clone size: NA; D gene: NA; CDR3 DNA: TGTGCCAGCAGCCCCTTGGGGGGCGGTGGGGAGACCCAGTACTTC; CDR3 protein: CASSPLGGGGETQYF
J gene: TRBJ2-5; V gene: TRBV7-8; clone size: many; D gene: NA; CDR3 DNA: TGTGCCAGCAGCCGGACAGATACTCAAGAGACCCAGTACTTC; CDR3 protein: CASSRTDTQETQYF
J gene: TRBJ2-7; V gene: TRBV29-1; clone size: NA; D gene: NA; CDR3 DNA: TGTGCCAGTGGGCCTGAGTACTCCTACGAGCAGTACTTC; CDR3 protein: CASGPEYSYEQYF
J gene: TRBJ1-1; V gene: TRBV19; clone size: NA; D gene: NA; CDR3 DNA: TGTGCCACAACGGCGACAGAGTACACTTTTTGGACTGAAGCTTTCTTT; CDR3 protein: CATTATEYTFWTEAFF
J gene: TRBJ2-2; V gene: TRBV7-9; clone size: NA; D gene: NA; CDR3 DNA: TGCGCCAGCAGCCAAGATCGACTGCGGGAGCTGTTTTTT; CDR3 protein: CASSQDRLRELFF
J gene: TRBJ1-2; V gene: TRBV29-1; clone size: NA; D gene: TRBD1; CDR3 DNA: TGCAGCGTTTTCCGGGACAGGGTCTGGTCGAGTGGCTACACCTTC; CDR3 protein: CSVFRDRVWSSGYTF
J gene: TRBJ2-7; V gene: TRBV11-2; clone size: NA; D gene: TRBD2; CDR3 DNA: TGTGCCAGCAGCCAGTACCTAGCGGGGGGGATCGAGCAGTACTTC; CDR3 protein: CASSQYLAGGIEQYF
J gene: TRBJ2-5; V gene: TRBV15; clone size: many; D gene: TRBD1; CDR3 DNA: TGTGCCACCAGCAGACAGGGGGAAGGGGAGACCCAGTACTTC; CDR3 protein: CATSRQGEGETQYF
J gene: TRBJ1-1; V gene: TRBV11-2; clone size: NA; D gene: TRBD1; CDR3 DNA: TGTGCCGGCAGCTTAGAGACAGGGTGGACTGAATCTTTCTTT; CDR3 protein: CAGSLETGWTESFF
J gene: TRBJ1-5; V gene: TRBV24-1; clone size: many; D gene: TRBD1; CDR3 DNA: TGTGCCAGCAGTGACCTCCGAACAGGGGGAAGTCAGCCCCAGCATTTT; CDR3 protein: CASSDLRTGGSQPQHF
J gene: TRBJ2-2; V gene: TRBV25-1; clone size: few; D gene: TRBD2; CDR3 DNA: TGTGCCAGCAGCTTGACTAGCGCGCGGGACGGGGAGCTGTTTTTT; CDR3 protein: CASSLTSARDGELFF
J gene: TRBJ2-7; V gene: TRBV7-9; clone size: few; D gene: NA; CDR3 DNA: TGTGCCAGCAGCGTGATCATCGGCCAAAAAGCCTACGAGCAGTACTTC; CDR3 protein: CASSVIIGQKAYEQYF
J gene: TRBJ2-5; V gene: TRBV29-1; clone size: NA; D gene: NA; CDR3 DNA: TGCAGTGCTAGCGACGTACGGACTCAAGAGACCCAGTACTTC; CDR3 protein: CSASDVRTQETQYF
J gene: TRBJ2-7; V gene: TRBV25-1; clone size: once; D gene: TRBD2; CDR3 DNA: TGTGCCAGCAGTCCCCCAGCAGCGGGAGTAGGCGAGCAGTACTTC; CDR3 protein: CASSPPAAGVGEQYF
J gene: TRBJ2-5; V gene: TRBV11-2; clone size: NA; D gene: TRBD1; CDR3 DNA: TGTGCCAGCAGCTTCCCGACAGGGGAAAAGACCCAGTACTTC; CDR3 protein: CASSFPTGEKTQYF